This T cell receptor (beta chain) is drawn from a study of cytomegalovirus exposure and HLA in healthy donors. Study overall: The roughly 120 validation repertoires used the same platform as the roughly 720 first-cohort repertoires (as reported by a later analysis).

A note on this clone: No antigen is known for it.

Study-wide results and limits: Reportedly, diagnosis of cytomegalovirus status by the classifier showed high specificity and sensitivity. Some TCR beta chains (roughly 150 of them) were listed as cytomegalovirus-associated.

The assay was immunoSEQ multiplex PCR, and TCRdb's table has in-frame clones only and misses some. The table shows hundreds of thousands of clones, with roughly 85% occurring only once. J gave up 2 bases and V 4 bases, and 8 bases lay outside the gene matches. The CDR3 sequence is 16 residues long. Germline CDR1 is PRHDT and CDR2 is FYEKMQ (reference sequence). The chain couples TRBV13 to TRBJ1-3; 7 positions agree with TRBD1. The clonotype was recovered from a woman between 18 and 29 years old in good health and CMV-seronegative. The source material was PBMCs. In DNA, the CDR3 is TGTGCCAGCAGCTGTTGGACAGGATCGGCTGGAAACACCATATATTTT. Residues: CASSCWTGSAGNTIYF. Supplemented by reference TRBV13 and TRBJ1-3, the full variable domain reads AAGVIQSPRHLIKEKRETATLKCYPIPRHDTVYWYQQGPGQDPQFLISFYEKMQSDKGSIPDRFSAQQFSDYHSELNMSSLELGDSALYFCASSCWTGSAGNTIYFGEGSWLTVV.